These 21 T cell receptor beta chains share one sample of origin, sequenced in a study of early T cells in non-severe SARS-CoV-2 infection. TCRdb re-called the 5' RACE reads through MiXCR, storing one row per CDR3 protein. The repertoire consists of about 80,000 distinct CDR3 sequences, with about 12% occurring once and the leading ten covering 2.6%. Sequenced input: whole blood. These receptors originate from an adult who was a healthcare worker with PCR-confirmed SARS-CoV-2 infection or an uninfected control (not recorded which).

This clonotype was counted a few times. The genes are TRBV19 and TRBJ1-1, with 7 bases that match TRBD1. Per the germline V gene, CDR1 is LNHDA and CDR2 is SQIVND (reference sequence). The CDR3 is made up of 15 amino acids. The junction had 9 bases not matched to a gene; V was cut back by 4 bases and J by 4 bases. In nucleotides, the CDR3 is TGTGCCAGTAGTACGCCTACAGGGGCTGGCACTGAAGCTTTCTTT. Translated: CASSTPTGAGTEAFF.

Only a few counts were recorded for this clonotype. This chain uses TRBV24-1 with TRBJ2-3; 10 positions agree with TRBD1. The germline gives CDR1 KGHDR, CDR2 SFDVKD. V lost 0 bases and J lost 1; bases outside the gene matches: 0. The CDR3 has 16 residues. CDR3 nucleotides: TGTGCCACCAGTGATTTGGGGACAGGGGGCACAGATACGCAGTATTTT. Translating gives CATSDLGTGGTDTQYF.

The table lists this clonotype with many counts. The rearrangement uses TRBV20-1 and TRBJ2-3, with 8 bases identical to TRBD2. J gave up 1 base and V 3 bases, and 6 bases lay outside the gene matches. Germline V lookup: CDR1 DFQATT, CDR2 SNEGSKA (reference sequence). The CDR3 is 15 amino acids. DNA for the CDR3: TGCAGTGCTAGTTACGGGGGGGCTGGCACAGATACGCAGTATTTT. Translating gives CSASYGGAGTDTQYF.

The chain recombines TRBV7-2 with TRBJ2-3, with TRBD1 identical over 7 bases. The CDR3 contains 15 residues. The germline V gene encodes CDR1 SGHTA and CDR2 FQGNSA. The trim removed 5 bases at V and 4 bases at J, leaving 9 bases unmatched. CDR3 residues: CASSATGSDADTQYF. DNA of the CDR3: TGTGCCAGCAGCGCGACAGGGTCGGACGCAGATACGCAGTATTTT.

The CDR3, as DNA: TGTGCCAGCAGTTACGGACAAGGCGGGAGGGCCGTTGGCGGGGAGCTGTTTTTT. Encoded protein: CASSYGQGGRAVGGELFF. This sequence joins TRBV6-2 or TRBV6-3 and TRBJ2-2; TRBD2 aligns across 9 bases. V dropped 2 bases and J dropped 7; count of bases not matched to a gene: 14. Germline CDR1 and CDR2: MNHEY and SVGEGT. This CDR3 is built from 18 residues.

This clonotype was counted ten times or more. The chain uses TRBV29-1 and TRBJ1-1; a possible D gene is TRBD1 (5 bases). The CDR3 consists of 14 residues. V was clipped by 4 bases and J by 0 bases, with 12 bases between them. The germline gives CDR1 SQVTM, CDR2 ANQGSEA. Here the CDR3 reads CSVVRGFMNTEAFF. The DNA for the CDR3 is TGCAGCGTTGTTCGGGGGTTCATGAACACTGAAGCTTTCTTT.

This clonotype occurred a few times. V is TRBV14 and J is TRBJ1-2; D uncertain. The CDR3 is 14 amino acids. V lost 5 bases, J lost 0 bases, and 10 bases lay in between. The V gene's germline CDR1 is SGHDN and CDR2 FVKESK. CDR3 nucleotide sequence: TGTGCCAGCAGCTCAGACGGAGCTAACTATGGCTACACCTTC. It codes for CASSSDGANYGYTF.

Worth noting for this clonotype: A junction end diverges from the germline sequence, so it may reflect a read error. The V call is TRBV7-8, the J call TRBJ2-7, with D possibly TRBD2 on 5 matching bases. Germline V gene data show CDR1 as SGHVS and CDR2 as FQNEAQ. This CDR3 has 13 amino acids. CDR3 loop: CACSLALDDFQYF. DNA for the CDR3: TGTGCCTGCAGCTTAGCGTTGGACGACTTCCAGTACTTC.

This clonotype has more than one count but fewer than ten. V gene TRBV2 combines with J gene TRBJ2-5, with D perhaps matching TRBD1 (6 bases). Germline V gene data show CDR1 as SNHLY and CDR2 as FYNNEI. Trimming took off 5 bases at V and 4 bases at J, with 17 bases between the two ends. This CDR3 has 15 amino acids. CDR3 bases: TGTGCCAGCAGTACGACAGGAGGAATCATAGAGACCCAGTACTTC. This translates into CASSTTGGIIETQYF. The whole variable domain, remainder taken from reference TRBV2 and TRBJ2-5, is EPEVTQTPSHQVTQMGQEVILRCVPISNHLYFYWYRQILGQKVEFLVSFYNNEISEKSEIFDDQFSVERPDGSNFTLKIRSTKLEDSAMYFCASSTTGGIIETQYFGPGTRLLVL.

Only a few counts were recorded for this clonotype. A much larger clone lies one base from this, so it may be a read error. The chain joins TRBV7-9 to TRBJ2-1; D is uncertain. The length of the CDR3 is 13 residues. Trimming left V 5 bases short and J 9 bases short, with 14 bases between. Germline loops: CDR1 SEHNR, CDR2 FQNEAQ (reference sequence). This chain's CDR3 is CASSPQSPVEQFF. CDR3 nucleotide sequence: TGTGCCAGCAGCCCCCAGAGTCCGGTTGAGCAGTTCTTC.

The sample holds many counts of this clonotype. The rearrangement links TRBV11-2 to TRBJ2-1; weak D call: TRBD2 (7 bases). Germline V gene sequence: CDR1 SGHAT, CDR2 FQNNGV. V shed 3 bases and J shed 6 bases, with 15 bases lying between them. The length of the CDR3 is 15 residues. The CDR3 loop is CASSFSTGGPNEQFF. DNA of the CDR3: TGTGCCAGCAGCTTTTCAACGGGGGGCCCCAATGAGCAGTTCTTC.

This clonotype was seen at least ten times. J is TRBJ2-7 and V is TRBV7-3, with 12 bases aligning to TRBD2. The germline V gene has CDR1 SGHTA and CDR2 FQGTGA. The CDR3 has 14 amino acids. Trimming took 7 bases from V and 4 from J; bases not matched to a gene: 5. CDR3 protein: CASKLTSGSYEQYF. In DNA, the CDR3 is TGTGCCAGCAAATTGACTAGCGGGAGTTACGAGCAGTACTTC.

This clonotype was counted ten times or more. This chain joins TRBV7-9 and TRBJ2-7; the match to TRBD1 covers 8 bases. The CDR3 consists of 14 residues. V shed 5 bases and J 4 bases; nucleotides not matched to a gene: 7. Germline CDR1 SEHNR, CDR2 FQNEAQ (reference sequence). CDR3: CASSRPGQEYEQYF. In nucleotides, the CDR3 is TGTGCCAGCAGCCGGCCGGGACAGGAGTACGAGCAGTACTTC. Variable domain in full (rest from reference TRBV7-9 and TRBJ2-7): DTGVSQNPRHKITKRGQNVTFRCDPISEHNRLYWYRQTLGQGPEFLTYFQNEAQLEKSRLLSDRFSAERPKGSFSTLEIQRTEQGDSAMYLCASSRPGQEYEQYFGPGTRLTVT.

V is TRBV20-1 and J is TRBJ2-1; 8 nucleotides agree with TRBD1. Per the germline V gene, CDR1 is DFQATT and CDR2 is SNEGSKA (reference sequence). The CDR3 consists of 16 residues. Trimming took 1 base from V and 3 from J; bases not matched to a gene: 8. In nucleotides, the CDR3 is TGCAGTGCTAGAGCTGTGACAGGGGAATTCTACAATGAGCAGTTCTTC. Residues: CSARAVTGEFYNEQFF.

This clonotype was seen repeatedly, ten times or more. The V gene is TRBV7-3, the J gene TRBJ2-5; D perhaps matches TRBD2 (7 bases). Trimming left V 5 bases short and J 2 bases short, with 12 bases between. The CDR3 covers 14 residues. The germline CDR1 and CDR2 sequences are SGHTA and FQGTGA. CDR3 in amino acids: CASSPGGGQETQYF. CDR3 in DNA: TGTGCCAGCAGCCCGGGGGGCGGGCAAGAGACCCAGTACTTC.

This sequence joins TRBV5-1 and TRBJ2-3; D gene uncertain. V lost 2 bases and J 2 bases, leaving 6 bases between the germline ends. The CDR3 extends over 13 amino acids. Germline loops: CDR1 SGHRS, CDR2 YFSETQ. In DNA, the CDR3 is TGCGCCAGCAGCTTAGGTCTCACAGATACGCAGTATTTT. Translation gives CASSLGLTDTQYF.

This clonotype was observed a handful of times. The CDR3 protein is CASSKGGLAGANTGELFF. In nucleotides, the CDR3 is TGTGCCAGTAGCAAAGGGGGACTAGCGGGGGCGAACACCGGGGAGCTGTTTTTT. The V gene is TRBV19, the J gene TRBJ2-2, with TRBD2 matching over 14 bases. Per the germline V gene, CDR1 is LNHDA and CDR2 is SQIVND (reference sequence). V lost 6 bases to trimming and J lost 0 bases; unmatched junction nucleotides: 6. The length of the CDR3 is 18 residues.

This clonotype was seen many times. The chain carries TRBV11-2 and TRBJ2-1, with TRBD2 matching 8 bases. The V segment lost 4 bases and the J segment 10 bases; nucleotides outside the gene matches: 12. The CDR3 contains 15 residues. From germline, CDR1 is SGHAT and CDR2 FQNNGV. As DNA, the CDR3 is TGTGCCAGCAGCTGGAGGTCGCGGGGGGCCCAAGAGCAGTTCTTC. Protein product: CASSWRSRGAQEQFF. Complete variable domain (other parts from reference TRBV11-2 and TRBJ2-1): EAGVAQSPRYKIIEKRQSVAFWCNPISGHATLYWYQQILGQGPKLLIQFQNNGVVDDSQLPKDRFSAERLKGVDSTLKIQPAKLEDSAVYLCASSWRSRGAQEQFFGPGTRLTVL.

The CDR3 DNA follows: TGTGCCAGCAGCAAATCTACAGGGATCAATCAGCCCCAGCATTTT. Its translation: CASSKSTGINQPQHF. This chain links TRBV7-8 with TRBJ1-5, with D maybe TRBD1 (6 bases). There are 15 residues in the CDR3. The ends were cut back, 5 bases at V and 3 bases at J, with 14 bases in the middle. Germline V gives CDR1 SGHVS, CDR2 FQNEAQ.

This clonotype appeared many times. J is TRBJ2-5 and V is TRBV29-1, with 8 bases fitting TRBD1. The ends lost 6 bases at V and 2 bases at J; junction bases unmatched: 14. There are 16 residues in the CDR3. CDR1 and CDR2 from the germline V gene are SQVTM and ANQGSEA. The CDR3: CSVVGQGGGWQETQYF. CDR3 bases: TGCAGCGTGGTCGGACAGGGCGGTGGATGGCAAGAGACCCAGTACTTC.

The chain carries TRBV28 and TRBJ2-1; 8 bases are shared with TRBD1. The CDR3 is 15 residues long. Trimming cost V 5 bases and J 3 bases; bases outside gene matches: 6. Per the germline V gene, CDR1 is MDHEN and CDR2 is SYDVKM. This CDR3 is CASSRTGLSYNEQFF. Here the CDR3 DNA reads TGTGCCAGCAGTCGGACAGGGTTAAGCTACAATGAGCAGTTCTTC.